This T cell receptor beta chain was sequenced in a study of spatial heterogeneity in lung cancer. Study background: Detection consistently captured more beta-chain sequences than alpha-chain sequences.

Time point of the sample: sample taken at primary tumor resection. Researchers sequenced whole RNA taken from tumor, nontumor lung or frozen PBMC without sorting. This CDR3 contains 16 residues. V lost 4 bases, J lost 4 bases, and 11 bases stayed unmatched. Germline-derived CDR1 and CDR2 are MNHEY and SVGAGI. TCRdb used MiXCR to reprocess the 5' RACE reads, holding one entry per CDR3 protein. The top ten hold approximately 14% of the sample, which has approximately 66,000 distinct CDR3 sequences, roughly 5.9% seen once. This receptor was identified in a female donor with early-stage non-small cell lung cancer. V is TRBV6-5 and J is TRBJ2-7, with 9 bases lining up with TRBD1. The material was PBMCs, obtained at surgery. The CDR3, as DNA: TGTGCCAGCAGTTTACGGCCGGGACAGGGCACTTACGAGCAGTACTTC. This translates into CASSLRPGQGTYEQYF.